Listed below are T cell receptor beta chains from one sample, sequenced in a study of Ad26.COV2.S vaccination and SARS-CoV-2 variants. Some clones are missing from TCRdb's copy, which holds only in-frame ones; the method was immunoSEQ multiplex PCR. The table lists some 420,000 clones, around nine tenths of them singletons. Sequencing used peripheral blood, obtained in a trial of Ad26.COV2.S vaccine versus placebo. Receptors were obtained from a person aged 18-65 years who received the Ad26.COV2.S COVID-19 vaccine or a placebo. Each CDR3 is given with its conserved first and last residue. Fields, in order: D gene, clone size, J gene, V gene, CDR3 length, CDR3 protein, CDR3 DNA. D genes are given only for firm matches. Clone size, where shown, is once, few, many, or a class for clones that have expanded.

d_call: TRBD1
clone_size: NA
j_call: TRBJ2-5
v_call: TRBV3-1/TRBV3-2
cdr3_length: 15
cdr3_aa: CASSGRTGGLETQYF
cdr3_nt: TGTGCCAGCAGCGGGCGGACAGGGGGCCTGGAGACCCAGTACTTC

d_call: NA
clone_size: NA
j_call: TRBJ2-5
v_call: TRBV4-3
cdr3_length: 18
cdr3_aa: CASSQGSWAGVGLETQYF
cdr3_nt: TGCGCCAGCAGCCAAGGATCCTGGGCAGGGGTCGGTTTAGAGACCCAGTACTTC

d_call: TRBD2
clone_size: NA
j_call: TRBJ2-1
v_call: TRBV18
cdr3_length: 15
cdr3_aa: CASSRGLAGNNEQFF
cdr3_nt: TGTGCCAGCTCAAGAGGACTAGCGGGGAATAATGAGCAGTTCTTC

d_call: TRBD1
clone_size: NA
j_call: TRBJ1-1
v_call: TRBV25-1
cdr3_length: 13
cdr3_aa: CASSPQGSTEAFF
cdr3_nt: TGTGCCAGCAGCCCACAGGGGAGCACTGAAGCTTTCTTT

d_call: TRBD2
clone_size: once
j_call: TRBJ2-5
v_call: TRBV7-9
cdr3_length: 16
cdr3_aa: CASSSGTSGAEETQYF
cdr3_nt: TGTGCCAGCAGCTCAGGGACTAGCGGGGCCGAAGAGACCCAGTACTTC

d_call: NA
clone_size: NA
j_call: TRBJ2-2
v_call: TRBV4-3
cdr3_length: 17
cdr3_aa: CASSPFTGTYNTGELFF
cdr3_nt: TGCGCCAGCAGCCCTTTTACCGGGACATACAACACCGGGGAGCTGTTTTTT

d_call: TRBD2
clone_size: NA
j_call: TRBJ2-7
v_call: TRBV6-2/TRBV6-3
cdr3_length: 17
cdr3_aa: CASSYTWTSLISYEQYF
cdr3_nt: TGTGCCAGCAGTTACACGTGGACTAGCCTCATATCCTACGAGCAGTACTTC

d_call: NA
clone_size: NA
j_call: TRBJ2-3
v_call: TRBV5-1
cdr3_length: 16
cdr3_aa: CASSLDGRGRADTQYF
cdr3_nt: TGCGCCAGCAGCTTAGACGGAAGGGGTAGGGCAGATACGCAGTATTTT

d_call: TRBD2
clone_size: NA
j_call: TRBJ2-1
v_call: TRBV7-2
cdr3_length: 17
cdr3_aa: CASSFPLAGGRGNEQFF
cdr3_nt: TGTGCCAGCAGCTTCCCCCTAGCGGGGGGGCGGGGCAATGAGCAGTTCTTC

d_call: NA
clone_size: NA
j_call: TRBJ1-1
v_call: TRBV11-2
cdr3_length: 13
cdr3_aa: CASSPRTNTEAFF
cdr3_nt: TGTGCCAGCAGCCCGCGGACCAACACTGAAGCTTTCTTT

d_call: NA
clone_size: few
j_call: TRBJ1-3
v_call: TRBV7-9
cdr3_length: 14
cdr3_aa: CASSISGQSHTIYF
cdr3_nt: TGTGCCAGCAGCATTAGCGGGCAGAGTCACACCATATATTTT

d_call: TRBD1
clone_size: NA
j_call: TRBJ1-6
v_call: TRBV11-2
cdr3_length: 18
cdr3_aa: CASSLDLGRGPYNSPLHF
cdr3_nt: TGTGCCAGCAGCTTAGATCTCGGCAGGGGGCCTTATAATTCACCCCTCCACTTT

d_call: NA
clone_size: NA
j_call: TRBJ1-1
v_call: TRBV2
cdr3_length: 16
cdr3_aa: CASRFRAIDSNTEAFF
cdr3_nt: TGTGCCAGCAGGTTCAGGGCCATAGATTCGAACACTGAAGCTTTCTTT

d_call: NA
clone_size: NA
j_call: TRBJ2-7
v_call: TRBV5-1
cdr3_length: 14
cdr3_aa: CASSLDWAGEEQYF
cdr3_nt: TGCGCCAGCAGCTTGGATTGGGCAGGAGAAGAGCAGTACTTC

d_call: NA
clone_size: NA
j_call: TRBJ2-5
v_call: TRBV30
cdr3_length: 17
cdr3_aa: CAWSLPGQPMYQEPQYF
cdr3_nt: TGTGCCTGGAGTCTACCGGGACAACCTATGTACCAAGAGCCCCAGTACTTC

d_call: NA
clone_size: NA
j_call: TRBJ2-7
v_call: TRBV4-1
cdr3_length: 14
cdr3_aa: CASSPVGGRVEQYF
cdr3_nt: TGCGCCAGCAGCCCAGTTGGGGGCCGGGTCGAGCAGTACTTC

d_call: NA
clone_size: NA
j_call: TRBJ1-4
v_call: TRBV7-9
cdr3_length: 15
cdr3_aa: CASSLVEGLDEKLFF
cdr3_nt: TGTGCCAGCAGCTTAGTAGAGGGCTTGGATGAAAAACTGTTTTTT

d_call: NA
clone_size: NA
j_call: TRBJ1-2
v_call: TRBV2
cdr3_length: 14
cdr3_aa: CASSGDTTNYGYTF
cdr3_nt: TGTGCCAGCAGTGGGGACACCACTAACTATGGCTACACCTTC

d_call: NA
clone_size: NA
j_call: TRBJ2-4
v_call: TRBV3-1/TRBV3-2
cdr3_length: 16
cdr3_aa: CASSQGLGGAKNIQYF
cdr3_nt: TGTGCCAGCAGCCAAGGATTAGGGGGAGCCAAAAACATTCAGTACTTC

d_call: NA
clone_size: NA
j_call: TRBJ2-7
v_call: TRBV11-1
cdr3_length: 11
cdr3_aa: CASRNSYEQYF
cdr3_nt: TGTGCCAGCAGAAACTCTTACGAGCAGTACTTC

d_call: TRBD1
clone_size: NA
j_call: TRBJ1-4
v_call: TRBV9
cdr3_length: 18
cdr3_aa: CASSATHRGRGGNEKLFF
cdr3_nt: TGTGCCAGCAGCGCTACCCACAGGGGTCGGGGTGGTAATGAAAAACTGTTTTTT

d_call: TRBD2
clone_size: NA
j_call: TRBJ2-4
v_call: TRBV13
cdr3_length: 15
cdr3_aa: CASSLVGTSKNIQYF
cdr3_nt: TGTGCCAGCAGCTTAGTTGGGACTAGCAAAAACATTCAGTACTTC

d_call: TRBD2
clone_size: NA
j_call: TRBJ2-1
v_call: TRBV23-1
cdr3_length: 18
cdr3_aa: CASSPSSELAGDYNEQFF
cdr3_nt: TGCGCCAGCAGTCCATCATCCGAGCTAGCGGGGGACTACAATGAGCAGTTCTTC

d_call: TRBD1
clone_size: NA
j_call: TRBJ2-2
v_call: TRBV11-2
cdr3_length: 15
cdr3_aa: CASSADRFPTGELFF
cdr3_nt: TGTGCCAGCAGCGCGGACAGGTTTCCGACCGGGGAGCTGTTTTTT

d_call: NA
clone_size: NA
j_call: TRBJ1-2
v_call: TRBV14
cdr3_length: 12
cdr3_aa: CASSQEDYGYTF
cdr3_nt: TGTGCCAGCAGCCAAGAGGATTATGGCTACACCTTC

d_call: NA
clone_size: NA
j_call: TRBJ1-1
v_call: TRBV21-1
cdr3_length: 13
cdr3_aa: CASSKGRFTEAFF
cdr3_nt: TGTGCCAGCAGCAAAGGGAGGTTCACTGAAGCTTTCTTT

d_call: NA
clone_size: NA
j_call: TRBJ2-5
v_call: TRBV29-1
cdr3_length: 12
cdr3_aa: CSVDGLQETQYF
cdr3_nt: TGCAGCGTTGATGGCCTCCAAGAGACCCAGTACTTC

d_call: TRBD1
clone_size: NA
j_call: TRBJ1-1
v_call: TRBV5-6
cdr3_length: 15
cdr3_aa: CASSLDRGRGTEAFF
cdr3_nt: TGTGCCAGCAGCCTAGACAGGGGGCGAGGCACTGAAGCTTTCTTT

d_call: NA
clone_size: NA
j_call: TRBJ1-5
v_call: TRBV9
cdr3_length: 15
cdr3_aa: CASSANTGRGQPQHF
cdr3_nt: TGTGCCAGCAGCGCAAATACAGGGAGGGGTCAGCCCCAGCATTTT

d_call: NA
clone_size: NA
j_call: TRBJ2-7
v_call: TRBV3-1/TRBV3-2
cdr3_length: 16
cdr3_aa: CASSQEGGGISYEQYF
cdr3_nt: TGTGCCAGCAGCCAAGAGGGCGGGGGCATCTCCTACGAGCAGTACTTC

d_call: NA
clone_size: NA
j_call: TRBJ2-5
v_call: TRBV9
cdr3_length: 17
cdr3_aa: CASSVGVGRGWQETQYF
cdr3_nt: TGTGCCAGCAGCGTAGGGGTGGGGCGGGGATGGCAAGAGACCCAGTACTTC

d_call: TRBD2
clone_size: NA
j_call: TRBJ2-5
v_call: TRBV9
cdr3_length: 17
cdr3_aa: CASSVGLAGGPGETQYF
cdr3_nt: TGTGCCAGCAGCGTAGGACTAGCGGGGGGGCCGGGGGAGACCCAGTACTTC

d_call: NA
clone_size: once
j_call: TRBJ2-3
v_call: TRBV16
cdr3_length: 16
cdr3_aa: CASSRLAGSVTDTQYF
cdr3_nt: TGTGCCAGCAGCCGCTTGGCAGGGTCAGTCACAGATACGCAGTATTTT

d_call: NA
clone_size: NA
j_call: TRBJ2-2
v_call: TRBV4-1
cdr3_length: 13
cdr3_aa: CASSWAGAGELFF
cdr3_nt: TGCGCCAGCAGCTGGGCAGGGGCCGGGGAGCTGTTTTTT

d_call: NA
clone_size: NA
j_call: TRBJ1-3
v_call: TRBV5-1
cdr3_length: 14
cdr3_aa: CAGDRRHQVGPIYF
cdr3_nt: TGCGCCGGAGATCGGAGGCACCAGGTGGGGCCCATATATTTT

d_call: NA
clone_size: NA
j_call: TRBJ2-7
v_call: TRBV6-6
cdr3_length: 14
cdr3_aa: CASSLGHGPYEQYF
cdr3_nt: TGTGCCAGCAGTTTGGGACACGGCCCCTACGAGCAGTACTTC

d_call: NA
clone_size: NA
j_call: TRBJ2-3
v_call: TRBV5-6
cdr3_length: 13
cdr3_aa: CASSVTGFDTQYF
cdr3_nt: TGTGCCAGCAGCGTTACAGGGTTCGATACGCAGTATTTT

d_call: TRBD2
clone_size: once
j_call: TRBJ2-5
v_call: TRBV18
cdr3_length: 16
cdr3_aa: CASSPWTSGGVETQYF
cdr3_nt: TGTGCCAGCTCCCCTTGGACTAGCGGGGGAGTAGAGACCCAGTACTTC

d_call: TRBD1
clone_size: NA
j_call: TRBJ1-1
v_call: TRBV10-3
cdr3_length: 15
cdr3_aa: CAISGGDRGVTEAFF
cdr3_nt: TGTGCCATCAGTGGGGGAGACAGGGGGGTGACTGAAGCTTTCTTT

d_call: NA
clone_size: NA
j_call: TRBJ1-2
v_call: TRBV5-5
cdr3_length: 14
cdr3_aa: CASSLDGGGYGYTF
cdr3_nt: TGTGCCAGCAGCTTGGATGGGGGCGGCTATGGCTACACCTTC

d_call: NA
clone_size: NA
j_call: TRBJ2-5
v_call: TRBV30
cdr3_length: 14
cdr3_aa: CAWSVGAGGETQYF
cdr3_nt: TGTGCCTGGAGTGTGGGAGCAGGTGGAGAGACCCAGTACTTC

d_call: TRBD1
clone_size: NA
j_call: TRBJ2-2
v_call: TRBV23-1
cdr3_length: 16
cdr3_aa: CASSQPWDRGLGELFF
cdr3_nt: TGCGCCAGCAGTCAACCGTGGGACAGGGGCCTCGGGGAGCTGTTTTTT

d_call: TRBD2
clone_size: NA
j_call: TRBJ2-2
v_call: TRBV7-2
cdr3_length: 17
cdr3_aa: CASSLAPAGGNTGELFF
cdr3_nt: TGTGCCAGCAGCTTGGCCCCAGCGGGGGGAAACACCGGGGAGCTGTTTTTT

d_call: TRBD1
clone_size: NA
j_call: TRBJ2-7
v_call: TRBV18
cdr3_length: 16
cdr3_aa: CASSPIVTGVIYEQYF
cdr3_nt: TGTGCCAGCTCACCAATCGTGACAGGGGTAATCTACGAGCAGTACTTC